This TCR beta chain was identified in a study of cytomegalovirus exposure and HLA in healthy donors. For this clone: Its antigen is not known.

Findings and caveats of the study: Most TCR sequences were uncommon, yet certain public TCRs appeared in many donors.

Repertoires were generated with immunoSEQ multiplex PCR, while TCRdb's copy carries only in-frame clones and drops some. The table includes approximately 180,000 clones, approximately 85% detected once. The V gene's germline CDR1 is SEHNR and CDR2 FQNEAQ (reference sequence). Trimming removed 3 bases at V and 3 bases at J, with 8 bases between. This CDR3 contains 13 residues. The chain couples TRBV7-9 to TRBJ1-1; D uncertain. This TCR came from a young woman in good health and CMV-seronegative. The sample consisted of PBMCs. DNA for the CDR3: TGTGCCAGCAGCTTGCAGGTCGACACTGAAGCTTTCTTT. Encoded protein: CASSLQVDTEAFF.